Below are 27 T cell receptor beta chains sequenced from a single sample in a study of T cells after yellow fever vaccination. From the 5' RACE reads, TCRdb called clonotypes with MiXCR, one entry per CDR3 protein. The top ten hold approximately 25% of the sample, which has some 320,000 distinct CDR3 sequences, roughly 4% seen once. The sample in question was PBMCs, obtained 5 days after the yellow fever booster vaccination. These receptors came from a man aged 18 to 35 who received the YFV17D yellow fever vaccine.

This clonotype was counted ten times or more. The CDR3 nucleotides are TGCGCCAGCAGCTTGCAGGGGGCAATCAACATTCAGTACTTC. Its protein product is CASSLQGAINIQYF. The rearrangement links TRBV5-1 to TRBJ2-4; 8 bases match TRBD1. Germline loops: CDR1 SGHRS, CDR2 YFSETQ. The CDR3 covers 14 residues. The ends lost 1 base at V and 7 bases at J; junction bases unmatched: 4.

The gene calls are TRBV27 and TRBJ2-3; a possible D gene is TRBD1 (6 bases). Germline V gene sequence: CDR1 MNHEY, CDR2 SMNVEV (reference sequence). V was shortened by 7 bases and J by 5 bases, with 16 bases between the two germline ends. This CDR3 has 14 residues. The CDR3 DNA follows: TGTGCCAGCACCCCCCCCGACAGGAGAGATACGCAGTATTTT. Its translation: CASTPPDRRDTQYF.

The table lists this clonotype with many counts. The genes are TRBV5-1 and TRBJ2-1; 7 bases are a match to TRBD2. The germline CDR1 and CDR2 sequences are SGHRS and YFSETQ. The V gene end was trimmed by 4 bases and the J gene end by 2 bases; junction bases not matched to a gene: 3. CDR3 length: 14 residues. Written as DNA, the CDR3 is TGCGCCAGCAGCCCCGGGACTACCTACAATGAGCAGTTCTTC. Encoded protein: CASSPGTTYNEQFF.

This clonotype was seen a few times. This chain joins TRBV6-2 or TRBV6-3 and TRBJ2-3, with D hard to call. Deletions cut 1 base from V and 3 bases from J, with 2 bases between. This CDR3 is 12 amino acids long. CDR1 MNHEY and CDR2 SVGEGT come from the germline V gene. CDR3 in DNA: TGTGCCAGCAGTTACTGGACAGATACGCAGTATTTT. It yields the protein CASSYWTDTQYF.

This sequence joins TRBV12-3 or TRBV12-4 and TRBJ1-4; 11 bases are shared with TRBD1. V gave up 5 bases and J gave up 7 bases; unmatched junction bases: 9. This CDR3 region has 16 residues. For the CDR3, the DNA is TGTGCCAGCAGTCCTGACGGGACAGGGGGTCTTGAAAAACTGTTTTTT. This sequence encodes CASSPDGTGGLEKLFF.

This clonotype was counted only a few times. This sequence joins TRBV5-1 and TRBJ2-3; 8 bases match TRBD2. V lost 4 bases and J lost 2; bases outside the gene matches: 3. The CDR3 spans 14 residues. Looked up from germline, CDR1 is SGHRS and CDR2 is YFSETQ. Here the CDR3 reads CASSGAGATDTQYF. The CDR3 nucleotides read TGCGCCAGCAGCGGAGCGGGGGCCACAGATACGCAGTATTTT.

In its sample, this clonotype was seen a few times. The V call is TRBV4-2, the J call TRBJ1-4, with a tentative D call TRBD1 (5 bases). The CDR3 is 15 amino acids. The V and J ends lost 5 bases and 5 bases respectively, with 15 bases between them. Germline V gene data show CDR1 as LGHNA and CDR2 as YNFKEQ. The CDR3 reads CASSTGGLVNEKLFF. In DNA, the CDR3 is TGTGCCAGCAGCACTGGGGGACTGGTGAATGAAAAACTGTTTTTT.

This chain uses TRBV5-1 with TRBJ2-1; 7 nucleotides line up with TRBD2. Germline V CDR1 and CDR2: SGHRS, YFSETQ. V gave up 1 base and J gave up 5 bases; unmatched junction bases: 6. This CDR3 spans 15 amino acids. The CDR3 spells CASSLTGGFNNEQFF. CDR3 bases: TGCGCCAGCAGCTTGACGGGGGGTTTCAACAATGAGCAGTTCTTC.

This clonotype was observed many times. Germline and junction disagree at one end, which may indicate a read error. V usage is TRBV7-9 and J usage is TRBJ2-3, with TRBD1 matching over 7 bases. Germline loops: CDR1 SEHNR, CDR2 FQNEAQ (reference sequence). The length of the CDR3 is 13 residues. DNA for the CDR3: TGTGCCAGCAGCTTAGGTCGGGACAGTCCTCCCCATTTT. This codes for CASSLGRDSPPHF.

This clonotype appeared a few times. The limits of the CDR3 on the DNA are not certain, so only TCRdb's listed CDR3 is given. This chain links TRBV12-3 or TRBV12-4 with TRBJ1-2. 13 amino acids form the CDR3, both terminal residues included. This chain's CDR3 is CASSSSDKYGYTF.

In its sample, this clonotype was seen many times. DNA of the CDR3: TGTGCCAGCAGCCGAGGACAGACTAAACATGAAAAACTGTTTTTT. It encodes CASSRGQTKHEKLFF. This chain uses TRBV7-2 with TRBJ1-4, with D perhaps matching TRBD1 (6 bases). The V gene's germline CDR1 is SGHTA and CDR2 FQGNSA. This CDR3 has 15 amino acids. V was pared by 5 bases and J by 6 bases, with 16 bases between.

This clonotype was detected ten times or more. The chain joins TRBV29-1 to TRBJ2-2, with a possible D match to TRBD2 (6 bases). In germline, CDR1 is SQVTM, CDR2 ANQGSEA. Trimming removed 7 bases at V and 7 bases at J, with 19 bases between. This CDR3 has 14 residues. In nucleotides, the CDR3 is TGCAGCGCCGCGGGGCCCGGGGGTGTCGGGGAGCTGTTTTTT. Translating it yields CSAAGPGGVGELFF.

The V gene is TRBV12-3 or TRBV12-4, the J gene TRBJ2-3, with D perhaps TRBD1 or TRBD2 (5 bases each). V lost 3 bases, J lost 3 bases, and 13 bases lay in between. The CDR3 has 15 residues. The CDR3 bases are TGTGCCAGCAGTTTGGGGCAGGGAGTGACAGATACGCAGTATTTT. This encodes CASSLGQGVTDTQYF.

This clonotype turned up a few times. The genes are TRBV29-1 and TRBJ2-1, with 14 bases identical to TRBD2. Unmatched junction bases numbered 1, after V lost 7 bases and J lost 2 bases. Germline CDR1 and CDR2: SQVTM and ANQGSEA. CDR3 size: 14 residues. The CDR3 DNA reads as TGCAGCGCGGGACTAGCGGGGGCCTACAATGAGCAGTTCTTC. This sequence encodes CSAGLAGAYNEQFF.

This clonotype has at least ten counts. The V and J genes are TRBV11-2 and TRBJ2-3; D unresolved. CDR1 and CDR2 (germline): SGHAT, FQNNGV. The length of the CDR3 is 11 residues. V was shortened by 3 bases and J by 7 bases, with 5 bases between the two germline ends. The CDR3 is CASSLTNTQYF. DNA of the CDR3: TGTGCCAGCAGCTTGACAAATACGCAGTATTTT. The entire variable domain, with the rest obtained from reference TRBV11-2 and TRBJ2-3, is as follows: EAGVAQSPRYKIIEKRQSVAFWCNPISGHATLYWYQQILGQGPKLLIQFQNNGVVDDSQLPKDRFSAERLKGVDSTLKIQPAKLEDSAVYLCASSLTNTQYFGPGTRLTVL.

This clonotype was observed at least ten times. The rearrangement joins TRBV7-2 to TRBJ2-7; 9 positions agree with TRBD1. V trimming: 4 bases; J trimming: 3 bases; junction bases outside the gene matches: 4. The germline V gene encodes CDR1 SGHTA and CDR2 FQGNSA. This CDR3 contains 14 residues. The CDR3 DNA reads TGTGCCAGCAGCTCCGGGACAGGGTACTACGAGCAGTACTTC. The encoded protein is CASSSGTGYYEQYF.

Only a few counts were recorded for this clonotype. One end of the junction varies from germline; a read error may be responsible. The chain recombines TRBV4-2 with TRBJ1-1, with D unclear. The CDR3 runs to 10 residues. Germline V CDR1 and CDR2: LGHNA, YNFKEQ. CDR3: CASSQTGLVF. The CDR3 DNA is TGTGCCAGCAGCCAGACTGGGTTGGTCTTT.

This clonotype appeared a few times. The chain links TRBV7-8 to TRBJ2-1; 8 bases line up with TRBD2. The CDR3 has 17 amino acids. V trimming: 0 bases; J trimming: 2 bases; junction bases outside the gene matches: 6. Per the germline V gene, CDR1 is SGHVS and CDR2 is FQNEAQ. The CDR3 loop is CASSLAVRGGTYNEQFF. The CDR3 nucleotides are TGTGCCAGCAGCTTAGCTGTTCGGGGGGGGACCTACAATGAGCAGTTCTTC.

This clonotype was seen many times. This chain connects TRBV25-1 to TRBJ1-1; 10 bases fit TRBD1. Per the germline V gene, CDR1 is MGHDK and CDR2 is SYGVNS. Trimming removed 3 bases from V and 5 bases from J; junction bases left unmatched: 6. The CDR3 totals 15 residues. CDR3 amino acids: CASSDPGQGGTEAFF. The DNA of the CDR3 is TGTGCCAGCAGTGACCCCGGACAGGGGGGTACTGAAGCTTTCTTT.

This clonotype is medium-sized by share. This chain links TRBV5-1 with TRBJ2-2; 14 nucleotides agree with TRBD2. Per germline, CDR1 SGHRS and CDR2 YFSETQ. V lost 4 bases to trimming and J lost 5 bases; unmatched junction nucleotides: 10. CDR3 size: 18 residues. CDR3 loop: CASSPFGTSGGGTGELFF. The CDR3 coding sequence is TGCGCCAGCAGCCCCTTCGGGACTAGCGGGGGAGGAACCGGGGAGCTGTTTTTT.

The chain carries TRBV5-1 and TRBJ1-1; D call uncertain. The V end was cut by 2 bases, the J end by 7 bases, with 15 bases between. The CDR3 extends over 14 amino acids. The V gene's germline CDR1 is SGHRS and CDR2 YFSETQ. The CDR3 loop reads CASSFGEREGEAFF. The CDR3 bases are TGCGCCAGCAGCTTCGGAGAGAGGGAAGGTGAAGCTTTCTTT.

This clonotype was detected a few times. The chain couples TRBV5-4 to TRBJ1-1; 10 bases fit TRBD1. Germline CDR1 SGHNT, CDR2 YYREEE (reference sequence). V shed 3 bases, J shed 5 bases, and the junction held 7 bases outside the gene matches. The CDR3 length is 15 residues. In DNA form, the CDR3 reads TGTGCCAGCAGCTATCCGGGACAGGGGAGGACTGAAGCTTTCTTT. Protein: CASSYPGQGRTEAFF.

The CDR3 DNA reads as TGTGCCAGCAGCCCAAGAGGTGGGGGACTAACCGGGGAGCTGTTTTTT. Encoded protein: CASSPRGGGLTGELFF. The gene calls are TRBV3-1 and TRBJ2-2, with TRBD2 matching 7 bases. The CDR3 contains 16 residues. The V gene's germline CDR1 is LGHDT and CDR2 YNNKEL (reference sequence). The junction had 10 bases not matched to a gene; V was cut back by 4 bases and J by 5 bases.

The chain combines TRBV5-1 with TRBJ2-3; 9 bases agree with TRBD1. The CDR3 has 14 amino acids. Looked up from germline, CDR1 is SGHRS and CDR2 is YFSETQ. The V segment lost 6 bases and the J segment 4 bases; nucleotides outside the gene matches: 6. The CDR3 DNA follows: TGCGCCAGCACCCCGACAGGGGGGGCAGATACGCAGTATTTT. Its protein is CASTPTGGADTQYF.

This clonotype was seen repeatedly, ten times or more. The gene calls are TRBV6-2 or TRBV6-3 and TRBJ1-1, with D unclear. Germline CDR1 and CDR2: MNHEY and SVGEGT. This CDR3 spans 14 amino acids. The V end lost 6 bases, the J end lost 11 bases, and 22 bases lay between the germline ends. The CDR3 sequence: CASRTPDGLTNAFF. Written as DNA, the CDR3 is TGTGCCAGCAGAACACCGGACGGCTTGACGAATGCTTTCTTT.

This clonotype has at least ten counts. The V call is TRBV20-1, the J call TRBJ2-4; D may be TRBD1 (5 bases). This CDR3 is built from 16 residues. Germline V gene lookup returns CDR1 DFQATT and CDR2 SNEGSKA (reference sequence). The ends were cut back, 6 bases at V and 4 bases at J, with 22 bases in the middle. The CDR3 DNA follows: TGCAGTGCCCCCCCCCAGGGAATCTCTGTTAAAAACATTCAGTACTTC. Its translation is CSAPPQGISVKNIQYF.

This clonotype was counted a few times. This chain links TRBV20-1 with TRBJ2-5; maybe TRBD2 (6 bases). Germline CDR1 is DFQATT and CDR2 is SNEGSKA (reference sequence). V was trimmed by 6 bases and J by 7 bases, leaving 21 bases between them. This CDR3 is built from 14 residues. The CDR3 DNA follows: TGCAGTGCATCTTCGGGCGGGGATAGGGGGACCCAGTACTTC. It translates to CSASSGGDRGTQYF.